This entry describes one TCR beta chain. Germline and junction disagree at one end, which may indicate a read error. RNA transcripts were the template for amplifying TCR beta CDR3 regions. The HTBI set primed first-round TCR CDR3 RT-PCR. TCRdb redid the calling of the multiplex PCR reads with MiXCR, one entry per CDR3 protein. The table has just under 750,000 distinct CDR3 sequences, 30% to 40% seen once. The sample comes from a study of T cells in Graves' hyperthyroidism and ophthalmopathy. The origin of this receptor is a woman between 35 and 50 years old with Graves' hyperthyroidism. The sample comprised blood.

This chain's CDR3 is CASSQNSLNQPQHF. For the CDR3, the DNA is TGTGCCAGCAGCCAAAACAGCCTTAATCAGCCCCAGCATTTT. V and J are TRBV10-1 and TRBJ1-5; D is undetermined. CDR3 length: 14 amino acids. The V gene's germline CDR1 is WNHNN and CDR2 SYGVQD (reference sequence).